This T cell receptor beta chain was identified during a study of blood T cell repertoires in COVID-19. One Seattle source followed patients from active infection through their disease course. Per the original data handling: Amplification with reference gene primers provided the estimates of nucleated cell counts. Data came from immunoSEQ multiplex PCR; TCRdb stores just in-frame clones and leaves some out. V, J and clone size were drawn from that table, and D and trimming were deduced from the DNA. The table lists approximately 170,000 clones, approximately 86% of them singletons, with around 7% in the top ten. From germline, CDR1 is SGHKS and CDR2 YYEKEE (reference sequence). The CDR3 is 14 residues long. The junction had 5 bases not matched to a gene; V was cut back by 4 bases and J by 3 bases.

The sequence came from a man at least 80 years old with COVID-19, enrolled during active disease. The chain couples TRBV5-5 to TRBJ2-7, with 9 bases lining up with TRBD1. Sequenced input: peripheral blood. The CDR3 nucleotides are TGTGCCAGCAGCACAACAGGGGGCGGCTACGAGCAGTACTTC. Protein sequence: CASSTTGGGYEQYF.